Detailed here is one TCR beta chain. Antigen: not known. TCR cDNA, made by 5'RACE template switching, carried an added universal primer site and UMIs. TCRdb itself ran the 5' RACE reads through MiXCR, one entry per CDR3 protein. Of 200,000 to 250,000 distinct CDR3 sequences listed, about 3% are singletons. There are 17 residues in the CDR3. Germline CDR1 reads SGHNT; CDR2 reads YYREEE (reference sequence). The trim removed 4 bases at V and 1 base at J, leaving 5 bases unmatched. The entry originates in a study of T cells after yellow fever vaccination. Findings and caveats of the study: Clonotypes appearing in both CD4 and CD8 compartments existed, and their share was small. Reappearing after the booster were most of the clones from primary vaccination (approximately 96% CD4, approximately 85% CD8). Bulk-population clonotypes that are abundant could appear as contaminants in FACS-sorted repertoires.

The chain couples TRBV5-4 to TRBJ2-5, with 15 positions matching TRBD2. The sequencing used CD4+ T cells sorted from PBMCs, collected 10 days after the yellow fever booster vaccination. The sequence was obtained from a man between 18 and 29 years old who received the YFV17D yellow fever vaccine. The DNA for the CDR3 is TGTGCCAGCAGCCCCGGGACTAGCGGGAGGATCCAAGAGACCCAGTACTTC. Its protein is CASSPGTSGRIQETQYF.